This TCR beta chain was captured by sequencing in a study of T cells after yellow fever vaccination. Trimming removed 1 base from V and 5 bases from J; junction bases left unmatched: 6. Germline CDR1 and CDR2: SGHTA and FQGNSA. The CDR3 totals 16 residues. This clonotype appeared a few times. TCRdb passed the 5' RACE reads through MiXCR, listing each CDR3 protein once. The sample includes roughly 500,000 distinct CDR3 sequences, roughly 19% of them seen just once. The rearrangement uses TRBV7-2 and TRBJ2-3, with 10 bases fitting TRBD2. The receptor was derived from a man aged 25 to 40 who received the YFV17D yellow fever vaccine. Sequences were derived from PBMCs, sampled 15 days after the yellow fever booster vaccination. CDR3: CASSLVVAGGGDTQYF. The CDR3 region has the DNA TGTGCCAGCAGCTTAGTGGTAGCGGGAGGTGGAGATACGCAGTATTTT.